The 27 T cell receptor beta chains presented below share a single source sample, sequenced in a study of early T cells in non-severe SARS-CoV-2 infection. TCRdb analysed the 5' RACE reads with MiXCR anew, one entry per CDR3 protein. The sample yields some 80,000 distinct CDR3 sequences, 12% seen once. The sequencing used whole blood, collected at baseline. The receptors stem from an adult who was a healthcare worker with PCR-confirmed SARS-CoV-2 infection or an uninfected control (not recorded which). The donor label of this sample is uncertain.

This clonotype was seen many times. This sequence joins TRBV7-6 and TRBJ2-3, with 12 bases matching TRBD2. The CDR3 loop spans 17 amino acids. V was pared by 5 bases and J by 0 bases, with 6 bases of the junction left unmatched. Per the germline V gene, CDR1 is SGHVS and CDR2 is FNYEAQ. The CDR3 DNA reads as TGTGCCAGCAGCCATCTAGCGGGGGGGCCGAGCACAGATACGCAGTATTTT. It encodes CASSHLAGGPSTDTQYF. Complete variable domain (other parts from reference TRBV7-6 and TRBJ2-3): GAGVSQSPRYKVTKRGQDVALRCDPISGHVSLYWYRQALGQGPEFLTYFNYEAQQDKSGLPNDRFSAERPEGSISTLTIQRTEQRDSAMYRCASSHLAGGPSTDTQYFGPGTRLTVL.

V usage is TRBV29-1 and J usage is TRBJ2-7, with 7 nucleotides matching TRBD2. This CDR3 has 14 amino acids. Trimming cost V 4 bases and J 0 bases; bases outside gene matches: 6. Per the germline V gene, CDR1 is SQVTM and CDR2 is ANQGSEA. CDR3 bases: TGCAGCGTTGTGGGAGGGTTGGGCTCCTACGAGCAGTACTTC. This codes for CSVVGGLGSYEQYF.

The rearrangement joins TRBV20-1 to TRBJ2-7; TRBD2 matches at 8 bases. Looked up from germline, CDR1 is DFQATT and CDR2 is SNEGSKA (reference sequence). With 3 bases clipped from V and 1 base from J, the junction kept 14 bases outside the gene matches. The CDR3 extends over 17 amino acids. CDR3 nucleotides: TGCAGTGCTAGGTCTCCCCAAGGGCGGGGGGCTTCCTACGAGCAGTACTTC. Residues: CSARSPQGRGASYEQYF.

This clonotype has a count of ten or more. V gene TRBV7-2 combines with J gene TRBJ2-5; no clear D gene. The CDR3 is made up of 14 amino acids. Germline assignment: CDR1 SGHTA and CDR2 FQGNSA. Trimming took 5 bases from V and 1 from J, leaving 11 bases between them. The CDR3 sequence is CASSPGPFQETQYF. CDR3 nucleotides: TGTGCCAGCAGCCCGGGCCCTTTCCAAGAGACCCAGTACTTC. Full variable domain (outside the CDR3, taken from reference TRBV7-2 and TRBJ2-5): GAGVSQSPSNKVTEKGKDVELRCDPISGHTALYWYRQSLGQGLEFLIYFQGNSAPDKSGLPSDRFSAERTGGSVSTLTIQRTQQEDSAVYLCASSPGPFQETQYFGPGTRLLVL.

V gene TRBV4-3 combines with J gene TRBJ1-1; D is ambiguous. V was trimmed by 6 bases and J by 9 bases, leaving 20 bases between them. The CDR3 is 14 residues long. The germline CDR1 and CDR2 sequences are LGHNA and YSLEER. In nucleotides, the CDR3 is TGCGCCAGCAGTCTTGAGATGGAAGCTGACCAAGCTTTCTTT. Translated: CASSLEMEADQAFF.

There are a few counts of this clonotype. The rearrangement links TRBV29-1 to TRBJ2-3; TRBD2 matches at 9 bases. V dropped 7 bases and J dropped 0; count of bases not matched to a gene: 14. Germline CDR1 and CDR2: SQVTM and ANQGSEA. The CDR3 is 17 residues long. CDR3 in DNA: TGCAGCGCCGTAGTCCGGCTAGCGGGGATAAGCACAGATACGCAGTATTTT. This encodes CSAVVRLAGISTDTQYF.

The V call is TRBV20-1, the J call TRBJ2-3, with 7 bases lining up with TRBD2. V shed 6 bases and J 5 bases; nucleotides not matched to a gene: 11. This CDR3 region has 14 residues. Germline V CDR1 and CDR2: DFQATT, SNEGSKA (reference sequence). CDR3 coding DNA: TGCAGTGCCCGGGGACTAAACGCCTTAGATACGCAGTATTTT. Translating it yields CSARGLNALDTQYF.

The CDR3 spells CASSLRGGQPQHF. CDR3 nucleotide sequence: TGTGCCAGCAGCTTGCGGGGCGGACAGCCCCAGCATTTT. J is TRBJ1-5 and V is TRBV7-2, with D tentatively TRBD1 (5 bases). The V gene's germline CDR1 is SGHTA and CDR2 FQGNSA. V gave up 3 bases and J gave up 7 bases, with 10 bases separating them. The CDR3 covers 13 residues.

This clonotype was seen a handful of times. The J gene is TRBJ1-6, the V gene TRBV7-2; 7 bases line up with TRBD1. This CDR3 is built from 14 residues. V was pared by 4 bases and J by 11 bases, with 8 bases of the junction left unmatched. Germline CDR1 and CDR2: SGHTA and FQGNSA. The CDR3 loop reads CASSSSTGEAPLHF. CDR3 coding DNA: TGTGCCAGCAGCTCTTCTACAGGGGAAGCACCCCTCCACTTT.

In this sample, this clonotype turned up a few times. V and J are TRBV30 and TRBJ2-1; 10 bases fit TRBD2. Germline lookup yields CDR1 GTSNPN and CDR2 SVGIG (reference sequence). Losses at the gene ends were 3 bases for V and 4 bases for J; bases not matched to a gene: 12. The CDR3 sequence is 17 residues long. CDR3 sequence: CAWRPTPGLASYNEQFF. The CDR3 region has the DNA TGTGCCTGGAGACCAACACCGGGACTAGCGTCGTACAATGAGCAGTTCTTC.

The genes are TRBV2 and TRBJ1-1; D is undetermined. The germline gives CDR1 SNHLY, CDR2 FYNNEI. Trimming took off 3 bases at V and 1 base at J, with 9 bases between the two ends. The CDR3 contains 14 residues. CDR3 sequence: CASSETLKNTEAFF. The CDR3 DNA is TGTGCCAGCAGTGAGACATTGAAGAACACTGAAGCTTTCTTT.

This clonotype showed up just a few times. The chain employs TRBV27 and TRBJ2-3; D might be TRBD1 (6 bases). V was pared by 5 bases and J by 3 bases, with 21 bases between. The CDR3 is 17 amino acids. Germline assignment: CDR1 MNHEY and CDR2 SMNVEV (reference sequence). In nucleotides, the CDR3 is TGTGCCAGCAGTCCCCAGGACAGCCACGGAATAACAGATACGCAGTATTTT. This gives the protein CASSPQDSHGITDTQYF.

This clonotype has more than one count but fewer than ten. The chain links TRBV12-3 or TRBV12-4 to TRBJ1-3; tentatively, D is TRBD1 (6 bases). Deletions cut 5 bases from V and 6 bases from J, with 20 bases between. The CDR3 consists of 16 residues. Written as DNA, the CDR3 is TGTGCCAGCAGTCCCGGGAGGGGGGGAGCTGAAAACACCATATATTTT. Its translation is CASSPGRGGAENTIYF.

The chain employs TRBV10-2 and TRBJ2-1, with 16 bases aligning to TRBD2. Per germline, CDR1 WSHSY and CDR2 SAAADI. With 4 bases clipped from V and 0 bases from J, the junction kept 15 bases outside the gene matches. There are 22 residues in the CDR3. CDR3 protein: CASSVPLGTSGGVTRSYNEQFF. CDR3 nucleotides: TGCGCCAGCAGTGTTCCCCTAGGGACTAGCGGGGGGGTGACCCGCTCCTACAATGAGCAGTTCTTC.

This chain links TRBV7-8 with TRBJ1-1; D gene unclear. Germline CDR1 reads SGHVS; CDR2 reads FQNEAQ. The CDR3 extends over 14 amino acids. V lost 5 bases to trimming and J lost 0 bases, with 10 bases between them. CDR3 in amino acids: CASSPQRMNTEAFF. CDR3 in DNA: TGTGCCAGCAGCCCCCAGAGAATGAACACTGAAGCTTTCTTT.

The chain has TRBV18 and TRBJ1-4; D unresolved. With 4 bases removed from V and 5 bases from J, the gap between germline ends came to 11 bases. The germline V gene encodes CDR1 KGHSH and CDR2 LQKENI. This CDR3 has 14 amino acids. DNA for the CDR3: TGTGCCAGCTCACGGGTCACCCAGAATGAAAAACTGTTTTTT. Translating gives CASSRVTQNEKLFF. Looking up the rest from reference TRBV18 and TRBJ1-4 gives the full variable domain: NAGVMQNPRHLVRRRGQEARLRCSPMKGHSHVYWYRQLPEEGLKFMVYLQKENIIDESGMPKERFSAEFPKEGPSILRIQQVVRGDSAAYFCASSRVTQNEKLFFGSGTQLSVL.

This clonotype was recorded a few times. The CDR3 protein is CASSLGGESTEAFF. In DNA, the CDR3 is TGTGCCAGCAGCTTGGGAGGGGAAAGTACTGAAGCTTTCTTT. The genes are TRBV7-3 and TRBJ1-1; a possible D gene is TRBD1 (5 bases). V lost 3 bases and J lost 5, with 13 bases in between. The CDR3 runs to 14 residues. Germline-derived CDR1 and CDR2 are SGHTA and FQGTGA. The full variable domain, rest sourced from reference TRBV7-3 and TRBJ1-1, is GAGVSQTPSNKVTEKGKYVELRCDPISGHTALYWYRQSLGQGPEFLIYFQGTGAADDSGLPNDRFFAVRPEGSVSTLKIQRTERGDSAVYLCASSLGGESTEAFFGQGTRLTVV.

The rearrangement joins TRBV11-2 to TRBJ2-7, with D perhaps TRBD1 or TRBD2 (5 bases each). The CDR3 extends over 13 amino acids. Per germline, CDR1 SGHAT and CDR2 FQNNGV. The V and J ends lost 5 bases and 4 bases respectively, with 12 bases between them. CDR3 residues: CASSPVWGYEQYF. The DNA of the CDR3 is TGTGCCAGCAGCCCCGTTTGGGGGTACGAGCAGTACTTC.

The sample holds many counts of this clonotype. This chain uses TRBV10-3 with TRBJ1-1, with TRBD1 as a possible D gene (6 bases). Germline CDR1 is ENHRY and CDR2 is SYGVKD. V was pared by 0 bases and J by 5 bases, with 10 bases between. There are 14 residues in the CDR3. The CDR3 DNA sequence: TGTGCCATCAGTGAGTCTGGGACAACGACTGAAGCTTTCTTT. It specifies CAISESGTTTEAFF.

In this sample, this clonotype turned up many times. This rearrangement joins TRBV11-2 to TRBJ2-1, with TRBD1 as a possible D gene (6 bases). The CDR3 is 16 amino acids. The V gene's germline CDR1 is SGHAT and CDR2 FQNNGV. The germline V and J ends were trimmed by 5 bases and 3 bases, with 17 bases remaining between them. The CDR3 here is CASSKNRAPDYNEQFF. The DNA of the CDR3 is TGTGCCAGCAGCAAAAACAGGGCCCCTGACTACAATGAGCAGTTCTTC.

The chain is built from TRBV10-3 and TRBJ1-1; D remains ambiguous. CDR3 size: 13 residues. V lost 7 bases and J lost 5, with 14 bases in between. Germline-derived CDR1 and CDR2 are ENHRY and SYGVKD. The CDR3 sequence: CAINTGSRTEAFF. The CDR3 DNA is TGTGCCATCAACACCGGGTCCCGGACTGAAGCTTTCTTT.

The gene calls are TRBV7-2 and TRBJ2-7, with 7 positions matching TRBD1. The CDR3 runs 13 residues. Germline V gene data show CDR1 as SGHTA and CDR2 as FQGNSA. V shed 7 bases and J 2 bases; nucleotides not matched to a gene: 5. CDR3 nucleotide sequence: TGTGCCAGCAACCAGGGGACAGCCTACGAGCAGTACTTC. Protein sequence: CASNQGTAYEQYF.

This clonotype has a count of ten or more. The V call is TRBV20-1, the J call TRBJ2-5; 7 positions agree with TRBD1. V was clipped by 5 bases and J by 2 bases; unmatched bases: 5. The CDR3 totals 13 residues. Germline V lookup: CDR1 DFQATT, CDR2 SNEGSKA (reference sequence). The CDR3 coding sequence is TGCAGTGCTCGCCGGGACAGTCAAGAGACCCAGTACTTC. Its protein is CSARRDSQETQYF.

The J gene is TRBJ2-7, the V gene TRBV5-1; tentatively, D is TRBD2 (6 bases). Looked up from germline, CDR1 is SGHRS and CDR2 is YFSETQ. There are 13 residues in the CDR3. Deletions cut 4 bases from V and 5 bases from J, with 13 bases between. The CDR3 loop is CASSRGLANEQYF. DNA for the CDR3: TGCGCCAGCAGCAGGGGTCTAGCGAACGAGCAGTACTTC.

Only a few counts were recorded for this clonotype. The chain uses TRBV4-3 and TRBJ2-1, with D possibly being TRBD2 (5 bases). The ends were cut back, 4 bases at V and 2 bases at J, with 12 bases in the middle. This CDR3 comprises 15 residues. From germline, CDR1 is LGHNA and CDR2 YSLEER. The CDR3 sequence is CASSPDGVTYNEQFF. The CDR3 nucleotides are TGCGCCAGCAGCCCCGACGGGGTAACCTACAATGAGCAGTTCTTC.

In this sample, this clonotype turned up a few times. The CDR3 DNA reads as TGTGCCAGCAGCTCAGGGGGAATGGGGGAGGCGGCAGGGCAGTACTTC. Amino acids: CASSSGGMGEAAGQYF. The rearrangement joins TRBV7-2 to TRBJ2-7, with D maybe TRBD1 (7 bases). The CDR3 spans 16 residues. Germline CDR1 reads SGHTA; CDR2 reads FQGNSA. V lost 4 bases and J 9 bases, leaving 25 bases between the germline ends.

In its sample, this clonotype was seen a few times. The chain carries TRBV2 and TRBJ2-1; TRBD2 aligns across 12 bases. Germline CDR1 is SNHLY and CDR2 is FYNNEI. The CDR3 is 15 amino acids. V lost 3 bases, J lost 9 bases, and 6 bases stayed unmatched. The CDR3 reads CASSETSGSLVEQFF. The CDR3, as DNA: TGTGCCAGCAGTGAGACTAGCGGGAGTTTGGTTGAGCAGTTCTTC.